This passage covers 19 T cell receptor beta chains from one sample sequenced in a study of blood T cell repertoires in COVID-19. Libraries were prepared by immunoSEQ multiplex PCR; TCRdb keeps only in-frame clonotypes and omits some of them. In the table there are some 80,000 clones, approximately 90% of which are singletons. The sample consisted of peripheral blood. The source is a human donor in a cohort sampled during active COVID-19.

The V call is TRBV30, the J call TRBJ2-2; 8 nucleotides align to TRBD1. J gave up 2 bases and V 3 bases, and 5 bases lay outside the gene matches. The CDR3 consists of 15 residues. Per germline, CDR1 GTSNPN and CDR2 SVGIG (reference sequence). Here the CDR3 DNA reads TGTGCCTGGAGACGGGGACAGGCAAACACCGGGGAGCTGTTTTTT. This translates into CAWRRGQANTGELFF.

This chain connects TRBV7-9 to TRBJ1-5, with 8 bases lining up with TRBD1. Trimming took 1 base from V and 5 from J; bases not matched to a gene: 4. In germline, CDR1 is SEHNR, CDR2 FQNEAQ (reference sequence). The CDR3 runs 15 residues. The CDR3 DNA sequence: TGTGCCAGCAGCTTAGGGACAGGGATAGATCAGCCCCAGCATTTT. Translation: CASSLGTGIDQPQHF.

This chain links TRBV20-1 with TRBJ2-1, with D perhaps matching TRBD2 (6 bases). With 2 bases removed from V and 16 bases from J, the gap between germline ends came to 15 bases. The CDR3 runs to 11 residues. Germline CDR1 DFQATT, CDR2 SNEGSKA (reference sequence). The CDR3 spells CSARLAEAVFF. CDR3 in DNA: TGCAGTGCTAGATTAGCGGAGGCCGTTTTCTTC.

This chain connects TRBV4-3 to TRBJ1-4, with 10 bases aligning to TRBD1. J lost 7 bases, V lost 0 bases, and 8 bases had no gene match. CDR3 size: 17 residues. Germline V gene lookup returns CDR1 LGHNA and CDR2 YSLEER. The chain's CDR3 is CASSQDRGTGDIEKLFF. CDR3 nucleotides: TGCGCCAGCAGCCAAGATCGGGGGACAGGGGATATTGAAAAACTGTTTTTT.

The chain combines TRBV9 with TRBJ1-4; D is unclear. V lost 4 bases and J 0 bases, leaving 13 bases between the germline ends. This CDR3 spans 16 amino acids. Germline lookup yields CDR1 SGDLS and CDR2 YYNGEE. The CDR3: CASSPQTLATNEKLFF. The CDR3 DNA sequence: TGTGCCAGCAGCCCGCAGACTCTTGCAACTAATGAAAAACTGTTTTTT.

The chain uses TRBV5-4 and TRBJ2-7; D possibly corresponds to TRBD2 (6 bases). Trimming shortened V by 2 bases and J by 2 bases, and 8 bases separated the two germline ends. CDR1 and CDR2 from the germline V gene are SGHNT and YYREEE (reference sequence). This CDR3 is built from 13 residues. CDR3 protein: CASSFGGTYEQYF. CDR3 bases: TGTGCCAGCAGCTTCGGGGGAACCTACGAGCAGTACTTC.

The chain joins TRBV6-6 to TRBJ1-1; the D gene is possibly TRBD1 (6 bases). Germline V gene data show CDR1 as MNHNY and CDR2 as SVGAGI (reference sequence). This CDR3 contains 14 residues. V was trimmed by 2 bases and J by 5 bases, leaving 12 bases between them. CDR3 sequence: CASSYGGGRTEAFF. In DNA, the CDR3 is TGTGCCAGCAGTTACGGGGGGGGGCGGACTGAAGCTTTCTTT.

V is TRBV2 and J is TRBJ1-2; 8 nucleotides align to TRBD1. Germline-derived CDR1 and CDR2 are SNHLY and FYNNEI. This CDR3 is built from 14 residues. Trimming at V came to 6 bases and at J to 4 bases, leaving 7 bases not matched to a gene. The CDR3 reads CASRTGTGLYGYTF. CDR3 in DNA: TGTGCCAGCAGAACCGGGACAGGACTCTATGGCTACACCTTC.

The V call is TRBV28, the J call TRBJ2-4; D possibly corresponds to TRBD1 (6 bases). V lost 1 base and J 6 bases, leaving 10 bases between the germline ends. CDR1 and CDR2 from the germline V gene are MDHEN and SYDVKM. The CDR3 sequence is 14 residues long. The DNA for the CDR3 is TGTGCCAGCAGTTTATTGCAGGGGAGAAACATTCAGTACTTC. Its translation: CASSLLQGRNIQYF.

The chain couples TRBV4-1 to TRBJ2-3; 7 positions match TRBD2. Germline loops: CDR1 MGHRA, CDR2 YSYEKL. The CDR3 length is 14 residues. V lost 6 bases and J lost 4; bases outside the gene matches: 7. CDR3 amino acids: CASRRGLWADTQYF. The CDR3 DNA reads as TGCGCCAGCAGGCGGGGACTATGGGCAGATACGCAGTATTTT.

V and J are TRBV4-1 and TRBJ1-1, with D possibly matching TRBD1 (5 bases). Germline CDR1 reads MGHRA; CDR2 reads YSYEKL. V dropped 3 bases and J dropped 3 bases, with 14 bases sitting between them. CDR3 size: 15 residues. CDR3 loop: CASSHPSQGYTEAFF. The CDR3, as DNA: TGCGCCAGCAGCCACCCCTCTCAGGGATACACTGAAGCTTTCTTT.

The sample holds a few counts of this clone. The chain employs TRBV3-1 (or the pseudogene TRBV3-2) and TRBJ1-5, with 10 bases matching TRBD1. CDR1 LGHDT and CDR2 YNNKEL come from the germline V gene (reference sequence). CDR3 length equals 16 residues. V was clipped by 3 bases and J by 3 bases; unmatched bases: 5. The CDR3 DNA reads as TGTGCCAGCAGCCATTCGGACAGGGGGTACAATCAGCCCCAGCATTTT. Residues: CASSHSDRGYNQPQHF.

Turning to this clone: Other nucleotide sequences from this sample produce the same CDR3. J is TRBJ2-6 and V is TRBV3-1 (or the pseudogene TRBV3-2); tentative D call: TRBD1 (5 bases). Germline values: CDR1 LGHDT, CDR2 YNNKEL (reference sequence). CDR3 length: 16 residues. V was clipped by 2 bases and J by 4 bases, with 12 bases between them. CDR3 region: CASSQQGYSGANVLTF. The CDR3 coding sequence is TGTGCCAGCAGCCAACAGGGTTATTCAGGGGCCAACGTCCTGACTTTC.

This clone was observed a single time. The chain uses TRBV7-8 and TRBJ2-2, with 7 positions matching TRBD2. Germline CDR1 reads SGHVS; CDR2 reads FQNEAQ. V was pared by 0 bases and J by 4 bases, with 2 bases of the junction left unmatched. The CDR3 covers 15 residues. The CDR3 is CASSLAGGATGELFF. CDR3 sequence (DNA): TGTGCCAGCAGCTTAGCGGGAGGGGCCACCGGGGAGCTGTTTTTT.

The V call is TRBV7-2, the J call TRBJ2-1; 10 bases are shared with TRBD2. The CDR3 has 13 residues. Germline assignment: CDR1 SGHTA and CDR2 FQGNSA. The V gene end was trimmed by 6 bases and the J gene end by 6 bases; junction bases not matched to a gene: 2. The CDR3 DNA reads as TGTGCCAGCAGAAGACTAGCGGGCAATGAGCAGTTCTTC. Its translation is CASRRLAGNEQFF.

In this sample, this clone turned up once. The chain uses TRBV19 and TRBJ1-1; TRBD1 matches at 8 bases. V was clipped by 7 bases and J by 0 bases; unmatched bases: 1. CDR1 and CDR2 from the germline V gene are LNHDA and SQIVND (reference sequence). CDR3 length: 13 residues. The CDR3: CASKDRVNTEAFF. As DNA, the CDR3 is TGTGCCAGTAAGGACAGGGTGAACACTGAAGCTTTCTTT.

This clone has a single count. The genes are TRBV10-3 and TRBJ2-7; 7 bases map to TRBD1. CDR1 and CDR2 from the germline V gene are ENHRY and SYGVKD. The V segment lost 6 bases and the J segment 5 bases; nucleotides outside the gene matches: 13. The CDR3 is made up of 15 amino acids. This CDR3 reads CAISETGMDVDEQYF. The CDR3 nucleotides are TGTGCCATCAGCGAGACAGGGATGGACGTCGACGAGCAGTACTTC.

This clone was recorded a few times. V usage is TRBV4-1 and J usage is TRBJ1-5; D perhaps matches TRBD1 (5 bases). CDR3 length: 15 residues. Trimming left V 1 base short and J 3 bases short, with 10 bases between. Germline loops: CDR1 MGHRA, CDR2 YSYEKL. The CDR3 loop reads CASSQADTLNQPQHF. Written as DNA, the CDR3 is TGCGCCAGCAGCCAAGCGGACACACTCAATCAGCCCCAGCATTTT.

CDR3 loop: CASSFSSPGSNTEAFF. The CDR3 nucleotides read TGTGCCAGCAGCTTTTCGAGCCCGGGGTCGAACACTGAAGCTTTCTTT. The V call is TRBV7-2, the J call TRBJ1-1, with unresolved D. V gave up 3 bases and J gave up 1 base, with 15 bases separating them. The CDR3 totals 16 residues. Per germline, CDR1 SGHTA and CDR2 FQGNSA.